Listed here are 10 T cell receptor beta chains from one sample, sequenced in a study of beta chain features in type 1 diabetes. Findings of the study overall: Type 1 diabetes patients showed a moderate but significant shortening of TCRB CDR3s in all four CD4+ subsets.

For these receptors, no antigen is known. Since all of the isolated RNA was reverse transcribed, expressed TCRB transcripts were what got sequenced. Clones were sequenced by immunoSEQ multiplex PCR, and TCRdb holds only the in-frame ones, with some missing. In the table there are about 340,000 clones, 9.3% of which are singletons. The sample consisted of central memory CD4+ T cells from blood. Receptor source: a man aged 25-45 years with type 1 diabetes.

CDR3 sequence reads: CASSWGTGFNEKLFF. CDR3 nucleotides: TGCGCCAGCAGCTGGGGGACAGGCTTTAATGAAAAACTGTTTTTT. The chain employs TRBV5-1 and TRBJ1-4, with 8 bases matching TRBD1. Germline CDR1 SGHRS, CDR2 YFSETQ. The CDR3 runs to 15 residues. V shed 3 bases and J 4 bases; nucleotides not matched to a gene: 5. Looking up the rest from reference TRBV5-1 and TRBJ1-4 gives the full variable domain: KAGVTQTPRYLIKTRGQQVTLSCSPISGHRSVSWYQQTPGQGLQFLFEYFSETQRNKGNFPGRFSGRQFSNSRSEMNVSTLELGDSALYLCASSWGTGFNEKLFFGSGTQLSVL.

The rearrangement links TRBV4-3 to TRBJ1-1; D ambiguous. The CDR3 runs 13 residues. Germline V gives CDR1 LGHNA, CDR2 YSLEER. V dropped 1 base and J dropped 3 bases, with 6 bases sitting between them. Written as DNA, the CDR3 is TGCGCCAGCAGCCAAGTAAGGTACACTGAAGCTTTCTTT. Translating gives CASSQVRYTEAFF.

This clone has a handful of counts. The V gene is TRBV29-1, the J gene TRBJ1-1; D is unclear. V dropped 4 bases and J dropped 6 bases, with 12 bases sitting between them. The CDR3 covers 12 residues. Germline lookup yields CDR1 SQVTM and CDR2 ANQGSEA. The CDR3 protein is CSVGPGRSEAFF. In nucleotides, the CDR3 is TGCAGCGTTGGGCCAGGTCGGTCTGAAGCTTTCTTT.

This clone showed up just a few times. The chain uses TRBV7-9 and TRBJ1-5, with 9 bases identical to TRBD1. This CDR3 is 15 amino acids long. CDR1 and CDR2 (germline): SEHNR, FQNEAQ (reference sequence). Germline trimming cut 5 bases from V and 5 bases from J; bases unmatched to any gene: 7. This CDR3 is CASSPWTGDHQPQHF. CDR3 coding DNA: TGTGCCAGCAGCCCCTGGACAGGGGATCATCAGCCCCAGCATTTT.

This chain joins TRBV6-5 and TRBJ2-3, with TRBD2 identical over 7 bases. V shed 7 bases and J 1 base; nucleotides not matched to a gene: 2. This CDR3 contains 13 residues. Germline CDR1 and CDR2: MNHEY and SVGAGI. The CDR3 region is CASTLAGTDTQYF. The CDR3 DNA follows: TGTGCCAGCACGCTAGCGGGCACAGATACGCAGTATTTT.

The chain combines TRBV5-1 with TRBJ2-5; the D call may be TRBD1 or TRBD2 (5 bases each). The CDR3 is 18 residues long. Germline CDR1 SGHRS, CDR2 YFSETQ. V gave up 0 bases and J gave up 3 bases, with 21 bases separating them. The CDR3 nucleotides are TGCGCCAGCAGCTTGGGGTTAACAATGACGAGGGGAGAAGAGACCCAGTACTTC. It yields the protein CASSLGLTMTRGEETQYF.

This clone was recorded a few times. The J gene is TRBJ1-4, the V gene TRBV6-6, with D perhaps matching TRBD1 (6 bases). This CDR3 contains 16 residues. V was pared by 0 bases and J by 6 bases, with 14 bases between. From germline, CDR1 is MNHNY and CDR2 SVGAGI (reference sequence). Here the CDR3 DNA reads TGTGCCAGCAGTTACTCGTTACAGGGTGGTTATGAAAAACTGTTTTTT. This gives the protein CASSYSLQGGYEKLFF.

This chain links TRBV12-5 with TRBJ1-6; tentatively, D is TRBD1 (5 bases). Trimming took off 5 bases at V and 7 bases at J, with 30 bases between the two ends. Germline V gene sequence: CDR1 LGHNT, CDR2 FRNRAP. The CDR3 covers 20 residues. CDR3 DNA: TGTGCTAGTGGTCCTACTGACCTCGAGACCCGGGGCAGGTTGAATTCACCCCTCCACTTT. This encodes CASGPTDLETRGRLNSPLHF.

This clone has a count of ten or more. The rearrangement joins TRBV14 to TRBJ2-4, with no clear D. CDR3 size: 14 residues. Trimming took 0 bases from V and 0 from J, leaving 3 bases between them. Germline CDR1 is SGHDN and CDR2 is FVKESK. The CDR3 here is CASSQDLAKNIQYF. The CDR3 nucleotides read TGTGCCAGCAGCCAAGATTTAGCCAAAAACATTCAGTACTTC.

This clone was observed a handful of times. CDR3 in DNA: TGTGCCTGGACGCAGGAGGACTCTAATGGCTACACCTTC. Protein: CAWTQEDSNGYTF. This sequence joins TRBV30 and TRBJ1-2; no reliable D call. The V gene lost 4 bases and the J gene lost 6 bases, with 15 bases spanning the gap. The germline V gene encodes CDR1 GTSNPN and CDR2 SVGIG (reference sequence). The CDR3 covers 13 residues. The variable domain in full, completed from reference TRBV30 and TRBJ1-2, reads SQTIHQWPATLVQPVGSPLSLECTVEGTSNPNLYWYRQAAGRGLQLLFYSVGIGQISSEVPQNLSASRPQDRQFILSSKKLLLSDSGFYLCAWTQEDSNGYTFGSGTRLTVV.